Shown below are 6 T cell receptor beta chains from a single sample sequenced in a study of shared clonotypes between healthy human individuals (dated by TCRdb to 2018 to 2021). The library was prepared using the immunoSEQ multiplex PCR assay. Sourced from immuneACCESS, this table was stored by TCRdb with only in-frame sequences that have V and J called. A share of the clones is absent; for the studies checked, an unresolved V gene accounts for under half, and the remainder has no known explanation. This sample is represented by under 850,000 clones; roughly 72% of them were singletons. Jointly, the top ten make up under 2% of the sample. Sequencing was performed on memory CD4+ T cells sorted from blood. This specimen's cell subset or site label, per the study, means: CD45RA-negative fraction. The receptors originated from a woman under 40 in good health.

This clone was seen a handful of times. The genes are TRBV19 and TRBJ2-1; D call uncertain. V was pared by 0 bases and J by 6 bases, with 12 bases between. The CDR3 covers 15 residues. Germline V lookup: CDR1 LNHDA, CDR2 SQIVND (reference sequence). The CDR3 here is CASSIDLSQSNEQFF. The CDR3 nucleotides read TGTGCCAGTAGTATAGATTTGTCGCAAAGCAATGAGCAGTTCTTC.

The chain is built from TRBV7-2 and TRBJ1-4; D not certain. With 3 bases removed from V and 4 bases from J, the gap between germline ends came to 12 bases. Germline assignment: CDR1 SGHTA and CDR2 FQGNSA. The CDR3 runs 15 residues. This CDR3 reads CASSFQSNGNEKLFF. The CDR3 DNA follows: TGTGCCAGCAGCTTCCAAAGTAACGGTAATGAAAAACTGTTTTTT. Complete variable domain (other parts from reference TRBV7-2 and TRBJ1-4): GAGVSQSPSNKVTEKGKDVELRCDPISGHTALYWYRQSLGQGLEFLIYFQGNSAPDKSGLPSDRFSAERTGGSVSTLTIQRTQQEDSAVYLCASSFQSNGNEKLFFGSGTQLSVL.

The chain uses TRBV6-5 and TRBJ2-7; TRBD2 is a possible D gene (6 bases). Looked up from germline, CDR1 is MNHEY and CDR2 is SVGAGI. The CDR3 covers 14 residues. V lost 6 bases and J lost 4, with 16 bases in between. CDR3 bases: TGTGCCAGCAGCCTCACCTGGCGGGAATACGAGCAGTACTTC. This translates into CASSLTWREYEQYF.

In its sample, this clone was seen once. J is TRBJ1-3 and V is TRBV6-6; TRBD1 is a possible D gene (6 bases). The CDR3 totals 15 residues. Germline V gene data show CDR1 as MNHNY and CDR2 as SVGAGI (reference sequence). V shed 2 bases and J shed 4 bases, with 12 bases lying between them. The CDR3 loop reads CASSYTGSAGNTIYF. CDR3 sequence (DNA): TGTGCCAGCAGTTACACAGGGAGTGCCGGAAACACCATATATTTT.

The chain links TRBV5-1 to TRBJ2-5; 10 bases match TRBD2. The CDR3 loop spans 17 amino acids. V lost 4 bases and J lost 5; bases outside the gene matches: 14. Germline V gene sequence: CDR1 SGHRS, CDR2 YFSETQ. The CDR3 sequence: CASSVRPLAGVGETQYF. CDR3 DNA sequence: TGCGCCAGCAGCGTCCGACCCCTAGCGGGAGTTGGGGAGACCCAGTACTTC.

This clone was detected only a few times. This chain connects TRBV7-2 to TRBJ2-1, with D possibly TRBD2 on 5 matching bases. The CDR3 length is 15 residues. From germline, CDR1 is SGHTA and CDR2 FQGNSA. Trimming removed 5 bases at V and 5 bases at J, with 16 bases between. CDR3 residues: CASSPRYNGDNEQFF. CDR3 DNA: TGTGCCAGCAGCCCACGATACAACGGGGACAATGAGCAGTTCTTC.